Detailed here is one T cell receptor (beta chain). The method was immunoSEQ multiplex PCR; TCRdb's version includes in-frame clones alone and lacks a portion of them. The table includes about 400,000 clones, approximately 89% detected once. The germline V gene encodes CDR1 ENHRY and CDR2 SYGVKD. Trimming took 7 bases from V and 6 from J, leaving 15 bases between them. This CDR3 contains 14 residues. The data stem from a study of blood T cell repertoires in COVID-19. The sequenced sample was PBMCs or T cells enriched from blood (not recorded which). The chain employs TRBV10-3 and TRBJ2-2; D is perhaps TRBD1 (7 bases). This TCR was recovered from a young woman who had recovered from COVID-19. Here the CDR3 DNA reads TGTGCCATCACCCCAACAGGGGAGGCCGGGGAGCTGTTTTTT. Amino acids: CAITPTGEAGELFF.